This passage covers 21 T cell receptor beta chains from one sample sequenced in a study of blood T cell repertoires in COVID-19. Assay used: immunoSEQ multiplex PCR; TCRdb lists only in-frame clones, some missing. The data contain about 160,000 clones, roughly 86% of them singletons. Sequencing was carried out using peripheral blood. Source of these receptors: a woman aged 55-70 years who had recovered from COVID-19.

The chain combines TRBV3-1 (or the pseudogene TRBV3-2) with TRBJ2-7; 9 bases agree with TRBD2. The V segment lost 5 bases and the J segment 3 bases; nucleotides outside the gene matches: 5. This CDR3 region has 14 residues. CDR1 and CDR2 (germline): LGHDT, YNNKEL (reference sequence). CDR3: CASSTGTSHYEQYF. As DNA, the CDR3 is TGTGCCAGCAGCACCGGGACTAGCCACTACGAGCAGTACTTC.

This clone was seen just once. The J gene is TRBJ1-5, the V gene TRBV5-1, with D possibly matching TRBD1 (6 bases). CDR1 and CDR2 (germline): SGHRS, YFSETQ. The CDR3 is made up of 14 amino acids. The V end was cut by 0 bases, the J end by 5 bases, with 9 bases between. This CDR3 is CASSLASGDQPQHF. The CDR3 nucleotides read TGCGCCAGCAGCTTGGCGTCAGGGGATCAGCCCCAGCATTTT.

The J gene is TRBJ1-5, the V gene TRBV28; D may be TRBD1 (5 bases). CDR1 and CDR2 from the germline V gene are MDHEN and SYDVKM. V was cut by 8 bases and J by 0 bases, with 8 bases left in between. CDR3 length: 13 residues. The chain's CDR3 is CASGAYSNQPQHF. Written as DNA, the CDR3 is TGTGCCAGCGGGGCCTATAGCAATCAGCCCCAGCATTTT.

V usage is TRBV7-9 and J usage is TRBJ2-3, with TRBD2 matching over 9 bases. This CDR3 comprises 14 residues. The germline CDR1 and CDR2 sequences are SEHNR and FQNEAQ (reference sequence). V shed 5 bases, J shed 4 bases, and the junction held 4 bases outside the gene matches. CDR3 in amino acids: CASSLRLAADTQYF. The CDR3 coding sequence is TGTGCCAGCAGCCTCCGACTAGCGGCAGATACGCAGTATTTT.

The chain employs TRBV7-9 and TRBJ2-5, with TRBD2 matching 7 bases. Germline V gene lookup returns CDR1 SEHNR and CDR2 FQNEAQ (reference sequence). The CDR3 is made up of 14 amino acids. With 3 bases clipped from V and 1 base from J, the junction kept 2 bases outside the gene matches. As DNA, the CDR3 is TGTGCCAGCAGCTTTCGGACTAGCCAAGAGACCCAGTACTTC. As protein: CASSFRTSQETQYF. The full variable domain, completed using reference TRBV7-9 and TRBJ2-5, is DTGVSQNPRHKITKRGQNVTFRCDPISEHNRLYWYRQTLGQGPEFLTYFQNEAQLEKSRLLSDRFSAERPKGSFSTLEIQRTEQGDSAMYLCASSFRTSQETQYFGPGTRLLVL.

CDR3: CASSSRSSGVTADTQYF. CDR3 bases: TGTGCCAGCAGCTCTCGGAGTAGCGGGGTTACCGCAGATACGCAGTATTTT. This chain uses TRBV9 with TRBJ2-3, with 8 positions matching TRBD2. This CDR3 is 17 amino acids long. Germline V gene lookup returns CDR1 SGDLS and CDR2 YYNGEE. The V gene end was trimmed by 4 bases and the J gene end by 4 bases; junction bases not matched to a gene: 14.

The chain is built from TRBV4-3 and TRBJ2-7, with D possibly TRBD1 on 5 matching bases. The CDR3 spans 14 residues. Per the germline V gene, CDR1 is LGHNA and CDR2 is YSLEER. V shed 0 bases and J shed 3 bases, with 9 bases lying between them. The CDR3 here is CASSQEQANYEQYF. The CDR3 coding sequence is TGCGCCAGCAGCCAAGAACAGGCCAACTACGAGCAGTACTTC.

This clone showed up just a few times. The chain employs TRBV12-3 or TRBV12-4 and TRBJ1-1; D is possibly TRBD1 (5 bases). The CDR3 covers 13 residues. V dropped 4 bases and J dropped 1 base, with 7 bases sitting between them. Here the CDR3 DNA reads TGTGCCAGCAGTTGGCAGGGGAACACTGAAGCTTTCTTT. Encoded protein: CASSWQGNTEAFF.

This rearrangement joins TRBV4-2 to TRBJ2-3; 10 bases match TRBD2. The V gene end was trimmed by 1 base and the J gene end by 0 bases; junction bases not matched to a gene: 4. CDR1 and CDR2 (germline): LGHNA, YNFKEQ. The CDR3 spans 17 residues. CDR3 DNA sequence: TGTGCCAGCAGCCAAGGGACTAGCGGTTCTAGCACAGATACGCAGTATTTT. This sequence encodes CASSQGTSGSSTDTQYF.

The rearrangement joins TRBV5-1 to TRBJ2-3; possible D gene TRBD1, 6 bases. The germline V gene has CDR1 SGHRS and CDR2 YFSETQ. Trimming took 2 bases from V and 2 from J, leaving 15 bases between them. The CDR3 runs 16 residues. The CDR3 spells CASSLGGAPNTDTQYF. CDR3 bases: TGCGCCAGCAGCTTAGGGGGAGCCCCGAACACAGATACGCAGTATTTT.

The J gene is TRBJ1-1, the V gene TRBV27; D ambiguous. Germline assignment: CDR1 MNHEY and CDR2 SMNVEV (reference sequence). This CDR3 region has 13 residues. V gave up 3 bases and J gave up 6 bases, with 11 bases separating them. The CDR3 loop reads CASSFPGRSEAFF. CDR3 nucleotides: TGTGCCAGCAGTTTTCCCGGGAGGTCTGAAGCTTTCTTT.

This chain uses TRBV2 with TRBJ1-5, with TRBD1 as a possible D gene (5 bases). V was trimmed by 3 bases and J by 5 bases, leaving 11 bases between them. Germline lookup yields CDR1 SNHLY and CDR2 FYNNEI. The CDR3 loop spans 14 amino acids. CDR3 in amino acids: CASSERTLDQPQHF. CDR3 nucleotide sequence: TGTGCCAGCAGTGAGAGGACACTGGATCAGCCCCAGCATTTT. Together with reference TRBV2 and TRBJ1-5, the CDR3 gives the full variable domain: EPEVTQTPSHQVTQMGQEVILRCVPISNHLYFYWYRQILGQKVEFLVSFYNNEISEKSEIFDDQFSVERPDGSNFTLKIRSTKLEDSAMYFCASSERTLDQPQHFGDGTRLSIL.

The rearrangement links TRBV6-6 to TRBJ1-1; 9 positions match TRBD1. With V trimmed by 6 bases and J by 5 bases, 7 bases remained unmatched. The CDR3 is 14 amino acids. Germline lookup yields CDR1 MNHNY and CDR2 SVGAGI (reference sequence). Written as DNA, the CDR3 is TGTGCCAGCAGGGACTACAGGGGGCGTACTGAAGCTTTCTTT. Protein sequence: CASRDYRGRTEAFF.

The CDR3 is CASSRRAGAGETQYF. The CDR3 DNA follows: TGTGCCAGCAGCCGTAGAGCGGGGGCTGGAGAGACCCAGTACTTC. The chain is built from TRBV11-3 and TRBJ2-5, with TRBD2 matching over 8 bases. The V segment lost 5 bases and the J segment 4 bases; nucleotides outside the gene matches: 9. The germline V gene encodes CDR1 SGHNT and CDR2 YENEEA. CDR3 size: 15 residues.

The rearrangement links TRBV15 to TRBJ2-2; TRBD2 aligns across 9 bases. Trimming took 6 bases from V and 5 from J; bases not matched to a gene: 16. In germline, CDR1 is LNHNV, CDR2 YYDKDF (reference sequence). The CDR3 spans 18 residues. CDR3 coding DNA: TGTGCCACCAGTTCCGGATTAGGCCTAGCGGGAATTACCGGGGAGCTGTTTTTT. It yields the protein CATSSGLGLAGITGELFF. Combining the CDR3 with reference TRBV15 and TRBJ2-2 gives the whole variable domain DAMVIQNPRYQVTQFGKPVTLSCSQTLNHNVMYWYQQKSSQAPKLLFHYYDKDFNNEADTPDNFQSRRPNTSFCFLDIRSPGLGDTAMYLCATSSGLGLAGITGELFFGEGSRLTVL.

The chain combines TRBV28 with TRBJ1-5, with 7 bases that match TRBD1. The CDR3 loop spans 16 amino acids. Germline CDR1 is MDHEN and CDR2 is SYDVKM. V was clipped by 6 bases and J by 4 bases; unmatched bases: 12. CDR3 sequence: CASRYRGAVLNQPQHF. As DNA, the CDR3 is TGTGCCAGCAGATACAGGGGCGCAGTACTGAATCAGCCCCAGCATTTT.

This chain links TRBV6-1 with TRBJ1-1, with 9 bases matching TRBD1. The CDR3 length is 16 residues. Trimming at V came to 2 bases and at J to 5 bases, leaving 9 bases not matched to a gene. The V gene's germline CDR1 is MNHNS and CDR2 SASEGT. CDR3 DNA sequence: TGTGCCAGCAGTGAATGGGACAGGGCGGGTCGAACTGAAGCTTTCTTT. This encodes CASSEWDRAGRTEAFF.

The chain links TRBV12-2 to TRBJ1-4; no check of the table's D call, TRBD1, against the DNA was made. TRBV12-2 is described as a pseudogene. The CDR3 sequence is 18 residues long. CDR3 protein: CASRCLGRQPATNEKLFF. CDR3 in DNA: TGTGCAAGTCGCTGCTTGGGGCGACAGCCGGCAACTAATGAAAAACTGTTTTTT.

This clone is medium-sized (0.01 to 0.1%). This chain uses TRBV29-1 with TRBJ2-4; possible D gene TRBD1, 6 bases. From germline, CDR1 is SQVTM and CDR2 ANQGSEA. Trimming removed 3 bases at V and 3 bases at J, with 12 bases between. The CDR3 sequence is 14 residues long. Here the CDR3 DNA reads TGCAGCGTTGAGGAGACAGGTCTCAAAAACATTCAGTACTTC. Encoded protein: CSVEETGLKNIQYF.

This clone came up once. Here the CDR3 reads CASSNRVNSPLHF. For the CDR3, the DNA is TGTGCCAGCAGTAACAGGGTTAATTCACCCCTCCACTTT. The chain has TRBV7-2 and TRBJ1-6; possibly TRBD1 for D (6 bases). Germline loops: CDR1 SGHTA, CDR2 FQGNSA. This CDR3 region has 13 residues. V was pared by 6 bases and J by 6 bases, with 9 bases between.

This clone showed up just a few times. The V and J genes are TRBV5-1 and TRBJ1-1; 7 bases line up with TRBD1. The CDR3 length is 15 residues. J gave up 2 bases and V 0 bases, and 4 bases lay outside the gene matches. Germline CDR1 is SGHRS and CDR2 is YFSETQ. The CDR3 DNA sequence: TGCGCCAGCAGCTTGGGGACAGGCTTTAACACTGAAGCTTTCTTT. Its translation: CASSLGTGFNTEAFF. Full variable domain (rest looked up from reference TRBV5-1 and TRBJ1-1): KAGVTQTPRYLIKTRGQQVTLSCSPISGHRSVSWYQQTPGQGLQFLFEYFSETQRNKGNFPGRFSGRQFSNSRSEMNVSTLELGDSALYLCASSLGTGFNTEAFFGQGTRLTVV.